This T cell receptor (beta chain) was recovered during a study of T cell changes during pregnancy in multiple sclerosis. CDR1 is MGHDK and CDR2 is SYGVNS in the germline V gene. V was pared by 6 bases and J by 4 bases, with 5 bases of the junction left unmatched. CDR3 size: 13 residues. Clones were read by immunoSEQ multiplex PCR, and TCRdb kept only the in-frame ones, dropping some. The top ten clones hold less than 1.5% of a sample with 60,000 to 70,000 clones, around nine tenths of them seen once. The sequences come from peripheral blood, collected in the third trimester of pregnancy. V and J are TRBV25-1 and TRBJ2-7; 8 bases match TRBD1. This clonotype was sampled from a female donor in good health, enrolled as a control in a pregnancy study. This CDR3 is CASRDRDQYEQYF. The CDR3 DNA follows: TGTGCCAGCAGGGACAGGGATCAATACGAGCAGTACTTC.